One sample yielded the 14 T cell receptor beta chains listed below, sequenced in a study of blood T cells in healthy people across ages. The second PCR ran roughly 6 to 12 cycles with a sample-barcoded 5' primer and J-beta primers. TCRdb fed the 5' RACE reads into MiXCR, producing one record per CDR3 protein. This table holds just under 550,000 distinct CDR3 sequences, less than 25% found once. The data also belong to a second study, concerning T cells of mothers and their children.

Sequencing was performed on blood. These receptors were collected from a boy between 10 and 17 years old in good health.

Only a few counts were recorded for this clonotype. V gene TRBV4-3 combines with J gene TRBJ2-5; TRBD1 matches 10 bases. Trimming took 1 base from V and 5 from J; bases not matched to a gene: 4. The CDR3 loop spans 15 amino acids. Germline CDR1 reads LGHNA; CDR2 reads YSLEER. The CDR3 loop is CASSQGTGGTETQYF. CDR3 nucleotides: TGCGCCAGCAGCCAAGGGACAGGGGGTACGGAGACCCAGTACTTC.

The CDR3 reads CASSLALAGGEETQYF. The CDR3, as DNA: TGTGCCAGCAGCTTGGCACTAGCGGGAGGGGAAGAGACCCAGTACTTC. The chain recombines TRBV5-4 with TRBJ2-5; 13 nucleotides match TRBD2. CDR1 and CDR2 (germline): SGHNT, YYREEE (reference sequence). V was pared by 0 bases and J by 3 bases, with 2 bases of the junction left unmatched. This CDR3 is 16 amino acids long.

This clonotype was found a few times. The V and J genes are TRBV20-1 and TRBJ2-1; 9 nucleotides agree with TRBD1. The length of the CDR3 is 16 residues. J was trimmed by 7 bases and V by 0 bases; bases with no gene match: 10. Germline lookup yields CDR1 DFQATT and CDR2 SNEGSKA (reference sequence). The CDR3 nucleotides read TGCAGTGCTAGAGATGAGTTAGGACAGGGGTGGAATGAGCAGTTCTTC. Translated: CSARDELGQGWNEQFF.

This clonotype occurred a few times. CDR3 amino acids: CASSSGIAEAFF. The CDR3 nucleotides are TGTGCCAGCAGTTCCGGGATCGCTGAAGCTTTCTTT. This chain links TRBV28 with TRBJ1-1; D uncertain. Germline values: CDR1 MDHEN, CDR2 SYDVKM. Trimming cost V 4 bases and J 6 bases, with 9 bases left between them. This CDR3 is built from 12 residues.

As for this clonotype: The junction departs from germline at one end; a sequencing error may be responsible. The chain couples TRBV12-3 or TRBV12-4 to TRBJ2-5; 8 nucleotides match TRBD2. CDR3 size: 18 residues. Here the CDR3 reads CASSERDGRSGVKEAQYF. The CDR3 region has the DNA TGTGCCAGCAGTGAACGGGACGGACGTAGCGGGGTTAAAGAGGCCCAGTACTTC.

The chain recombines TRBV4-3 with TRBJ2-7; TRBD2 matches at 14 bases. CDR3 length: 18 amino acids. Germline V gene data show CDR1 as LGHNA and CDR2 as YSLEER. With 1 base clipped from V and 3 bases from J, the junction kept 8 bases outside the gene matches. CDR3 in DNA: TGCGCCAGCAGCCAAGCGATTGGACTAGCGGGAGGTGACTACGAGCAGTACTTC. Translated: CASSQAIGLAGGDYEQYF.

There are a few counts of this clonotype. J is TRBJ1-5 and V is TRBV2; a weak D match, TRBD1 (5 bases). Trimming took off 4 bases at V and 4 bases at J, with 8 bases between the two ends. This CDR3 is 13 amino acids long. Germline CDR1 is SNHLY and CDR2 is FYNNEI. This CDR3 is CASSAQENQPQHF. In nucleotides, the CDR3 is TGTGCCAGCAGTGCACAGGAAAATCAGCCCCAGCATTTT.

This clonotype was detected only a few times. The genes are TRBV5-1 and TRBJ2-5, with D perhaps TRBD1 (6 bases). The germline CDR1 and CDR2 sequences are SGHRS and YFSETQ. CDR3 length: 15 residues. Trimming pared 0 bases from V and 2 bases from J, leaving 11 bases between. CDR3 DNA sequence: TGCGCCAGCAGCTTGGCGGGCGGACAGCAAGAGACCCAGTACTTC. Its protein product is CASSLAGGQQETQYF. The full variable domain, rest sourced from reference TRBV5-1 and TRBJ2-5, is KAGVTQTPRYLIKTRGQQVTLSCSPISGHRSVSWYQQTPGQGLQFLFEYFSETQRNKGNFPGRFSGRQFSNSRSEMNVSTLELGDSALYLCASSLAGGQQETQYFGPGTRLLVL.

The sample holds a few counts of this clonotype. V usage is TRBV5-5 and J usage is TRBJ2-5; possibly TRBD2 for D (5 bases). Trimming took 4 bases from V and 5 from J, leaving 15 bases between them. From germline, CDR1 is SGHKS and CDR2 YYEKEE (reference sequence). CDR3 length: 14 residues. CDR3 DNA: TGTGCCAGCAGCCTGACTTCTAGCAGGGAGACCCAGTACTTC. Its translation: CASSLTSSRETQYF.

This clonotype has just one count. A much bigger clone sits one base away, suggesting this may be a read error. The J gene is TRBJ2-7, the V gene TRBV29-1; D remains ambiguous. The germline gives CDR1 SQVTM, CDR2 ANQGSEA. V was pared by 1 base and J by 2 bases, with 15 bases between. The CDR3 is 15 residues long. CDR3 nucleotide sequence: TGCAGCGTTGAAGTTCCCCCCGCGAATACCTACGAGCAGTACTTC. Its translation: CSVEVPPANTYEQYF.

For the CDR3, the DNA is TGTGCCAGCAGTTTTTCCGGAACAGGCTCTGGAAACACCATATATTTT. Encoded protein: CASSFSGTGSGNTIYF. This chain uses TRBV28 with TRBJ1-3; the D gene is possibly TRBD1 (5 bases). V lost 3 bases and J lost 0, with 12 bases in between. The CDR3 extends over 16 amino acids. The V gene's germline CDR1 is MDHEN and CDR2 SYDVKM.

This clonotype was observed a few times. The chain combines TRBV6-6 with TRBJ1-2; 7 nucleotides match TRBD1. Trimming took 3 bases from V and 0 from J; bases not matched to a gene: 7. In germline, CDR1 is MNHNY, CDR2 SVGAGI (reference sequence). The CDR3 spans 16 residues. The CDR3 loop reads CASSYPGQVANYGYTF. In DNA form, the CDR3 reads TGTGCCAGCAGTTATCCCGGACAGGTTGCTAACTATGGCTACACCTTC.

As regards this clonotype: No conserved phenylalanine or tryptophan is present at the end of the CDR3, so a read error is the likely explanation. This chain uses TRBV4-3 with TRBJ1-2; D gene unclear. The CDR3 is 15 residues long. Germline V gene sequence: CDR1 LGHNA, CDR2 YSLEER. Trimming took 0 bases from V and 0 from J, leaving 8 bases between them. CDR3 in amino acids: CASSQDAGANYGYTL. Here the CDR3 DNA reads TGCGCCAGCAGCCAAGATGCCGGAGCTAACTATGGCTACACCCTC.

V and J are TRBV12-3 or TRBV12-4 and TRBJ2-5; D is ambiguous. Judging by the DNA end, TRBJ2-1 fits better; the J call may be wrong. The length of the CDR3 is 14 residues. Here the CDR3 reads CASSIWYLGNEQFF. In nucleotides, the CDR3 is TGTGCCAGCAGCATATGGTACCTAGGCAATGAGCAGTTCTTC.